Listed below are T cell receptor beta chains from one sample, sequenced in a study of T cells in Graves' hyperthyroidism and ophthalmopathy. MiXCR, applied by TCRdb to the multiplex PCR reads, yields one record per CDR3 protein. The sample lists hundreds of thousands of distinct CDR3 sequences, roughly 15% occurring once. Source material: blood. The receptors shown here come from a woman aged 40 to 50 with Graves' ophthalmopathy. CDR3s include the opening cysteine and the closing phenylalanine or tryptophan. The order of the fields is clone size, V gene, J gene, D gene, CDR3 protein, CDR3 DNA. D genes are given only for firm matches. Where a row states a size, it is once, few, many or the class of an expanded clone; other rows omit it.

clone size: many
V gene: TRBV12-3/TRBV12-4
J gene: TRBJ1-5
D gene: .
CDR3 protein: CASGGGSSNQPQHF
CDR3 DNA: TGTGCCAGCGGAGGGGGGTCCTCCAATCAGCCCCAGCATTTT

clone size: many
V gene: TRBV7-2
J gene: TRBJ2-2
D gene: TRBD1
CDR3 protein: CASSLGGRGSNGELFF
CDR3 DNA: TGTGCCAGCAGCTTAGGAGGCAGGGGGTCGAACGGGGAGCTGTTTTTT

clone size: .
V gene: TRBV19
J gene: TRBJ2-2
D gene: .
CDR3 protein: CASSEDYTGELFF
CDR3 DNA: TGTGCCAGTAGCGAGGACTACACCGGGGAGCTGTTTTTT

clone size: few
V gene: TRBV7-3
J gene: TRBJ2-2
D gene: TRBD1
CDR3 protein: CASSPRTGFGGELFF
CDR3 DNA: TGTGCCAGCAGCCCCCGGACAGGGTTTGGCGGGGAGCTGTTTTTT

clone size: .
V gene: TRBV6-2/TRBV6-3
J gene: TRBJ1-5
D gene: TRBD1
CDR3 protein: CASSYRGQISGQPQHF
CDR3 DNA: TGTGCCAGCAGTTACAGGGGACAGATAAGTGGGCAGCCCCAGCATTTT

clone size: few
V gene: TRBV20-1
J gene: TRBJ2-7
D gene: TRBD1
CDR3 protein: CSARDGQVDYEQYF
CDR3 DNA: TGCAGTGCTAGAGATGGACAGGTAGATTACGAGCAGTACTTC

clone size: many
V gene: TRBV2
J gene: TRBJ1-5
D gene: .
CDR3 protein: CASSEGFHQPQHF
CDR3 DNA: TGTGCCAGCAGTGAGGGGTTTCATCAGCCCCAGCATTTT

clone size: few
V gene: TRBV6-1
J gene: TRBJ2-3
D gene: TRBD2
CDR3 protein: CASSEAPDGLAGGRTQYF
CDR3 DNA: TGTGCCAGCAGTGAAGCGCCGGATGGGCTAGCGGGAGGTAGGACGCAGTATTTT

clone size: many
V gene: TRBV4-3
J gene: TRBJ2-2
D gene: .
CDR3 protein: CASSPNRVENTGELFF
CDR3 DNA: TGCGCCAGCAGCCCCAACAGGGTCGAGAACACCGGGGAGCTGTTTTTT

clone size: many
V gene: TRBV2
J gene: TRBJ2-7
D gene: .
CDR3 protein: CASSESGRQVYF
CDR3 DNA: TGTGCCAGCAGTGAAAGCGGCAGGCAAGTTTACTTC

clone size: .
V gene: TRBV5-4
J gene: TRBJ1-2
D gene: .
CDR3 protein: CASSSPGRFGYTF
CDR3 DNA: TGTGCCAGCAGCTCCCCGGGACGTTTCGGCTACACCTTC

clone size: many
V gene: TRBV28
J gene: TRBJ1-2
D gene: TRBD1
CDR3 protein: CASIPTGDYGYTF
CDR3 DNA: TGTGCCAGCATCCCGACAGGGGACTATGGCTACACCTTC

clone size: many
V gene: TRBV7-3
J gene: TRBJ2-6
D gene: TRBD2
CDR3 protein: CASSLTWGGGANVLTF
CDR3 DNA: TGTGCCAGCAGCTTGACGTGGGGGGGAGGGGCCAACGTCCTGACTTTC

clone size: once
V gene: TRBV12-3/TRBV12-4
J gene: TRBJ2-7
D gene: TRBD1
CDR3 protein: CASSRDRGVYEQYF
CDR3 DNA: TGTGCCAGCAGCCGAGACAGGGGTGTTTACGAGCAGTACTTC

clone size: many
V gene: TRBV28
J gene: TRBJ2-5
D gene: TRBD2
CDR3 protein: CASSRLAGVSETQYF
CDR3 DNA: TGTGCCAGCAGTCGACTAGCGGGAGTATCAGAGACCCAGTACTTC

clone size: many
V gene: TRBV6-1
J gene: TRBJ1-1
D gene: TRBD1
CDR3 protein: CASSEFKGGRNTEAFF
CDR3 DNA: TGTGCCAGCAGTGAATTTAAAGGGGGCAGGAACACTGAAGCTTTCTTT

clone size: many
V gene: TRBV12-3/TRBV12-4
J gene: TRBJ2-2
D gene: TRBD1
CDR3 protein: CASYRGEKTGELFF
CDR3 DNA: TGTGCCAGTTACAGGGGTGAAAAAACCGGGGAGCTGTTTTTT

clone size: many
V gene: TRBV6-5
J gene: TRBJ2-7
D gene: TRBD2
CDR3 protein: CASSSSGLGFYEQYF
CDR3 DNA: TGTGCCAGCAGTTCCTCGGGACTAGGTTTCTACGAGCAGTACTTC

clone size: many
V gene: TRBV7-2
J gene: TRBJ1-2
D gene: .
CDR3 protein: CASRTDAFSFYGYTF
CDR3 DNA: TGTGCCAGCAGAACGGACGCCTTCAGCTTCTATGGCTACACCTTC

clone size: many
V gene: TRBV29-1
J gene: TRBJ2-6
D gene: TRBD1
CDR3 protein: CSVLQGARSGANVLTF
CDR3 DNA: TGCAGCGTCCTACAGGGGGCGCGTTCTGGGGCCAACGTCCTGACTTTC

clone size: many
V gene: TRBV12-3/TRBV12-4
J gene: TRBJ1-1
D gene: .
CDR3 protein: CASSSATVNTEAFF
CDR3 DNA: TGTGCCAGCAGTTCAGCGACAGTGAACACTGAAGCTTTCTTT

clone size: .
V gene: TRBV2
J gene: TRBJ1-1
D gene: .
CDR3 protein: CASSPRRDGTEAFF
CDR3 DNA: TGTGCCAGCAGCCCCCGGAGGGACGGCACTGAAGCTTTCTTT

clone size: .
V gene: TRBV5-1
J gene: TRBJ2-1
D gene: .
CDR3 protein: CASSLGQAFDEQFF
CDR3 DNA: TGCGCCAGCAGCTTGGGACAGGCCTTTGATGAGCAGTTCTTC

clone size: many
V gene: TRBV20-1
J gene: TRBJ2-5
D gene: TRBD1
CDR3 protein: CSATRSGGEPRETQYF
CDR3 DNA: TGCAGTGCTACCCGGTCAGGGGGCGAACCCAGGGAGACCCAGTACTTC